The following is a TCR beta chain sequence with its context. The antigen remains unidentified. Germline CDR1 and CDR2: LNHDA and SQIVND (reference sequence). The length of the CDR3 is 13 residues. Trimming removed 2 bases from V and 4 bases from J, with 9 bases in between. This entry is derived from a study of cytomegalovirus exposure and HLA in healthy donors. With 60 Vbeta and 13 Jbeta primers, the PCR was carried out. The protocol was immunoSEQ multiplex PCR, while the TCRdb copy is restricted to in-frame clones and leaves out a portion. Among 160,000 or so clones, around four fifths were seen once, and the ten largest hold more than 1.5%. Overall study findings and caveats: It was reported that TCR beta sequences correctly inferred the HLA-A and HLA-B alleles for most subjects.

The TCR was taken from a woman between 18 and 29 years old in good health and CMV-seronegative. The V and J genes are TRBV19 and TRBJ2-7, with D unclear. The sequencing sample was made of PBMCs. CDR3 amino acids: CASSIQVPYEQYF. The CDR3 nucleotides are TGTGCCAGTAGTATACAGGTTCCGTACGAGCAGTACTTC.